Listed below are T cell receptor beta chains from one sample, sequenced in a study of T cells expressing NK-cell markers. TCRdb re-called the 5' RACE reads, yielding one record per CDR3 amino acid sequence without DNA. The sample has about 380,000 distinct CDR3 sequences; the top ten hold 5.2%. The sequencing input was blood T cells: a sorted CD56 or NKG2C T cell subset, CD4+ or CD8+ T cells, or bulk PBMC T cells (not recorded which). These TCRs come from a man aged 18-75 years in good health. CDR3s include the opening cysteine and the closing phenylalanine or tryptophan.

j_call v_call cdr3_aa
TRBJ2-3 TRBV12-3/TRBV12-4 CASRSGGAVDTQYF
TRBJ2-2 TRBV3-1 CASSPQINGELFF
TRBJ1-6 TRBV15 CATSRVNSPLHF
TRBJ2-3 TRBV28 CASTTPTGSADTQYF
TRBJ2-1 TRBV10-3 CAISEIGTGNDEQFF
TRBJ2-2 TRBV6-5 CASSYSMDSYTGELFF
TRBJ2-7 TRBV7-2 CASSLTSGGVPYEQYF
TRBJ1-2 TRBV12-3/TRBV12-4 CASRATGTGAYGYTF
TRBJ2-5 TRBV28 CASTTNRQGSTQYF
TRBJ2-3 TRBV7-6 CASSLGVGQGTDTQYF
TRBJ2-3 TRBV12-3/TRBV12-4 CASSPRGGTTDTQYF
TRBJ2-7 TRBV14 CASSHRDNIGWQYF
TRBJ1-6 TRBV28 CASSFGTGVSPLHF
TRBJ1-2 TRBV20-1 CSARDSVRVDGYTF
TRBJ2-6 TRBV7-6 CASSFSGPSSGANVLTF
TRBJ1-4 TRBV7-2 CASSRDRGTEKLFF
TRBJ2-7 TRBV21-1 CASSNPRQGAYEQYF
TRBJ1-1 TRBV18 CASSPGIGVNTEAFF
TRBJ2-6 TRBV18 CASSTIGQGTRSGANVLTF
TRBJ2-1 TRBV20-1 CSAYPGILSYNEQFF
TRBJ2-2 TRBV7-8 CASSLKFTNTGELFF
TRBJ2-3 TRBV10-3 CAISEKSGGVTDTQYF
TRBJ2-7 TRBV9 CASSASLQGWEQYF
TRBJ2-2 TRBV5-1 CASSPGTGGSANTGELFF
TRBJ2-7 TRBV7-8 CASTLRGGTGQYEQYF
TRBJ1-1 TRBV2 CAGDRENTEAFF
TRBJ2-1 TRBV12-3/TRBV12-4 CASSFRAQGMGEQFF
TRBJ2-1 TRBV10-3 CAISRDSQREQFF
TRBJ1-1 TRBV6-2/TRBV6-3 CASSFRGGRNTEAFF
TRBJ2-1 TRBV29-1 CSVVDYNEQFF
TRBJ2-3 TRBV6-5 CASSVLQGAGTDTQYF
TRBJ2-4 TRBV6-5 CASSYSFAETKNIQYF
TRBJ2-7 TRBV2 CASSEARGNYEQYF
TRBJ2-3 TRBV7-2 CASSLNVHSDTQYF
TRBJ1-1 TRBV7-9 CASSRGQGVINVAFF
TRBJ2-2 TRBV12-3/TRBV12-4 CASTRPGQGAGELFF
TRBJ2-7 TRBV20-1 CSARNHEAGAFYEQYF